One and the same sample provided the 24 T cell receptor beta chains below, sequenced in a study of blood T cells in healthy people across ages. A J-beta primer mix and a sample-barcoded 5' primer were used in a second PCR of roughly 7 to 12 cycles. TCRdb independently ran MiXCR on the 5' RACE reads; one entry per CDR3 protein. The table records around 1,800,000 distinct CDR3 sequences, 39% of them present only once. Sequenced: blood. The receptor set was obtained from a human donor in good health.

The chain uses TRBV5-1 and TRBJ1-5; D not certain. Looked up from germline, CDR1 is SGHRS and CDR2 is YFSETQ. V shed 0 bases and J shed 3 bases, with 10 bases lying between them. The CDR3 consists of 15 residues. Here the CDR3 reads CASSLVQWVNQPQHF. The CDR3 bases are TGCGCCAGCAGCTTGGTACAGTGGGTCAATCAGCCCCAGCATTTT.

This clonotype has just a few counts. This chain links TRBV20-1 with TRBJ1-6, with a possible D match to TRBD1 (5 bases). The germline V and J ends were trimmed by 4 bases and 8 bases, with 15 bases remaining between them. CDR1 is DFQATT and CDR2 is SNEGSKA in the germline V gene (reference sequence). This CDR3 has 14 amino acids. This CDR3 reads CSAKLQGRYSPLHF. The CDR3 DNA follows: TGCAGTGCTAAGCTGCAGGGTCGTTATTCACCCCTCCACTTT.

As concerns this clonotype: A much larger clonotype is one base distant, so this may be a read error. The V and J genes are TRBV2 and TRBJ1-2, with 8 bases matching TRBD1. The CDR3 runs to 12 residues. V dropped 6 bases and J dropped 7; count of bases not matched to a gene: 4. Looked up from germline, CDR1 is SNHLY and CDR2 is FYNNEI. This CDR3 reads CASRRTGSGYTF. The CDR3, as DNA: TGTGCCAGCAGACGGACAGGGTCTGGCTACACCTTC. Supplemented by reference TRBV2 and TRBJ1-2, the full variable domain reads EPEVTQTPSHQVTQMGQEVILRCVPISNHLYFYWYRQILGQKVEFLVSFYNNEISEKSEIFDDQFSVERPDGSNFTLKIRSTKLEDSAMYFCASRRTGSGYTFGSGTRLTVV.

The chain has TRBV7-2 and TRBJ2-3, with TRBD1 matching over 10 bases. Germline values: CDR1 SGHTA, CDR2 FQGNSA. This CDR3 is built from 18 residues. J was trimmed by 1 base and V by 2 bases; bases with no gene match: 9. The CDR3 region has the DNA TGTGCCAGCAGCTTATTCGGGACAGGGGCGATCCGCACAGATACGCAGTATTTT. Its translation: CASSLFGTGAIRTDTQYF. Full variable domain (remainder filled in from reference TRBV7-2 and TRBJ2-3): GAGVSQSPSNKVTEKGKDVELRCDPISGHTALYWYRQSLGQGLEFLIYFQGNSAPDKSGLPSDRFSAERTGGSVSTLTIQRTQQEDSAVYLCASSLFGTGAIRTDTQYFGPGTRLTVL.

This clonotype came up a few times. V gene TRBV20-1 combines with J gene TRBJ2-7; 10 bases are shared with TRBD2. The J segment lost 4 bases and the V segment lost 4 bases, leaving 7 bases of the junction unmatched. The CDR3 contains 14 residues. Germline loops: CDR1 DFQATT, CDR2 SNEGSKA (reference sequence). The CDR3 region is CSAISSGGTYEQYF. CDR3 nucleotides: TGCAGTGCTATATCTAGCGGGGGAACGTACGAGCAGTACTTC.

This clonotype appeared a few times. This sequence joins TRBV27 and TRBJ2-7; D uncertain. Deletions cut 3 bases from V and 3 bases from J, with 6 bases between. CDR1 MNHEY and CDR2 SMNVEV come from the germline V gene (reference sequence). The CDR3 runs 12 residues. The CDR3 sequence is CASSFQRYEQYF. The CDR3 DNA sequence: TGTGCCAGCAGTTTTCAGCGCTACGAGCAGTACTTC.

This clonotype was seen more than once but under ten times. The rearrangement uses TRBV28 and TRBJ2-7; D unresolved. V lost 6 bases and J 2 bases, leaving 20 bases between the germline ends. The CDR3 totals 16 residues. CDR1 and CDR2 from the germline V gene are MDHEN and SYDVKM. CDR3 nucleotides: TGTGCCAGCAGGCCCCCCACAGAAATCAATCCCTACGAGCAGTACTTC. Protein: CASRPPTEINPYEQYF.

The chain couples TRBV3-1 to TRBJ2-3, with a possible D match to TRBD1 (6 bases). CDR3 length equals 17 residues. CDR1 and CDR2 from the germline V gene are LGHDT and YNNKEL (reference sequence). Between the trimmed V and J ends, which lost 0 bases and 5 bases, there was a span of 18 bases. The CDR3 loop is CASSQESGHRAGDTQYF. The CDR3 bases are TGTGCCAGCAGCCAAGAGTCGGGACACAGGGCGGGAGATACGCAGTATTTT.

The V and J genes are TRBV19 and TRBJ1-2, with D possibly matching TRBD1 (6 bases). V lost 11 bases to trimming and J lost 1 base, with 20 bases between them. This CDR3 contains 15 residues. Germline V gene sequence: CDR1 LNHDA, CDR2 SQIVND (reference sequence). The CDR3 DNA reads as TGTGCCGGTAACACCTGGACAGACCATAACTATGGCTACACCTTC. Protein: CAGNTWTDHNYGYTF.

This CDR3 reads CASSYFGVEQYF. As DNA, the CDR3 is TGTGCCAGCAGTTACTTTGGGGTAGAGCAGTACTTC. This chain uses TRBV6-6 with TRBJ2-7; no clear D gene. Germline-derived CDR1 and CDR2 are MNHNY and SVGAGI (reference sequence). Trimming took off 1 base at V and 7 bases at J, with 8 bases between the two ends. The CDR3 contains 12 residues.

The CDR3 region is CASSPSLAATGELFF. The CDR3 DNA follows: TGCGCCAGCAGCCCCTCCTTAGCGGCCACCGGGGAGCTGTTTTTT. The rearrangement links TRBV5-1 to TRBJ2-2; maybe TRBD2 (6 bases). CDR3 length: 15 amino acids. CDR1 and CDR2 (germline): SGHRS, YFSETQ. The V end lost 4 bases, the J end lost 4 bases, and 14 bases lay between the germline ends.

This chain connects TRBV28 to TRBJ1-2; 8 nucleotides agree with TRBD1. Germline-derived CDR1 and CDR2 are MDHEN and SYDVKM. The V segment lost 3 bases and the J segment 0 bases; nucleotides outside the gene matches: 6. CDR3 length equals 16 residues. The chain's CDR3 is CASSLLGQGSNYGYTF. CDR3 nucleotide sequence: TGTGCCAGCAGTTTGTTAGGACAGGGATCTAACTATGGCTACACCTTC.

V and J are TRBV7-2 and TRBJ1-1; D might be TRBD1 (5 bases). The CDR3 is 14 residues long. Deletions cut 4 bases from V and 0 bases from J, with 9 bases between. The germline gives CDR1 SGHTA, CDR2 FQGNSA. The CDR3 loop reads CASSSTALNTEAFF. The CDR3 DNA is TGTGCCAGCAGCTCGACAGCTTTGAACACTGAAGCTTTCTTT. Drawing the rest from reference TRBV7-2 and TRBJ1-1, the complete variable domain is GAGVSQSPSNKVTEKGKDVELRCDPISGHTALYWYRQSLGQGLEFLIYFQGNSAPDKSGLPSDRFSAERTGGSVSTLTIQRTQQEDSAVYLCASSSTALNTEAFFGQGTRLTVV.

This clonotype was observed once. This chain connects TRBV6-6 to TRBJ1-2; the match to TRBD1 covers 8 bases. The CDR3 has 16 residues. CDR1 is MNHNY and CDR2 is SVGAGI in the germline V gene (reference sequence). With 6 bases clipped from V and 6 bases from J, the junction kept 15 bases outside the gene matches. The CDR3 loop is CASSLNPAGGGDGYTF. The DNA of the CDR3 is TGTGCCAGCAGCCTAAACCCAGCAGGGGGCGGGGATGGCTACACCTTC.

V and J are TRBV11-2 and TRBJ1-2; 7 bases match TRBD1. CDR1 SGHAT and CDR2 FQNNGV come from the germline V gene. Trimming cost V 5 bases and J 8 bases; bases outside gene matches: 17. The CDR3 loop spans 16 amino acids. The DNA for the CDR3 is TGTGCCAGCAGCGGAGGGGGCGGGCTAACCTCGGAAGGCTACACCTTC. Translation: CASSGGGGLTSEGYTF.

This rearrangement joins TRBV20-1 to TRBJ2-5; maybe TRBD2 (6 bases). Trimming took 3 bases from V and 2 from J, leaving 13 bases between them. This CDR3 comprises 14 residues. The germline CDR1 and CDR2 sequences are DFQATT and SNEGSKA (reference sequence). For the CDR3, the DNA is TGCAGTGCTAGGGCCGGGGGACCTCAAGAGACCCAGTACTTC. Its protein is CSARAGGPQETQYF.

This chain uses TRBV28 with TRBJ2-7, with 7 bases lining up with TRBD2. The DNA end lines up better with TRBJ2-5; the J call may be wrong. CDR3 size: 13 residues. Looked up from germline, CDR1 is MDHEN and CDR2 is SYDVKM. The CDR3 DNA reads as TGTGCCAGCAGTTTCCAGCGGGAACGGACCCAGTACTTC. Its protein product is CASSFQRERTQYF.

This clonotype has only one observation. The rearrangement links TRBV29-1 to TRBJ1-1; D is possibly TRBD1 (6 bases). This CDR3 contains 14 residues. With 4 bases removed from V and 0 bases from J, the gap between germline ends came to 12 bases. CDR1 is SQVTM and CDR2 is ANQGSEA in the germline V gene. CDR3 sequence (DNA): TGCAGCGTTGCCGGGAGACAGGTGAACACTGAAGCTTTCTTT. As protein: CSVAGRQVNTEAFF.

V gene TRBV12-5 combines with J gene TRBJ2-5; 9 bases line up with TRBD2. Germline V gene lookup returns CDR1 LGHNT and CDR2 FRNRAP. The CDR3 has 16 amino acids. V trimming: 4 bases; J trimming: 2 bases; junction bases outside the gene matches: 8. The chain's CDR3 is CASGSPGGRGQETQYF. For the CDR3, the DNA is TGTGCTAGTGGTTCCCCTGGCGGGAGGGGACAAGAGACCCAGTACTTC.

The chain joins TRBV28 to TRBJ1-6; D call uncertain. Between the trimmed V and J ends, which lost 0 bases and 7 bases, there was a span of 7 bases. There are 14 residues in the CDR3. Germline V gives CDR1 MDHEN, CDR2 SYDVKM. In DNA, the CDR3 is TGTGCCAGCAGTTTATGGGACGGAAATTCACCCCTCCACTTT. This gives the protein CASSLWDGNSPLHF.

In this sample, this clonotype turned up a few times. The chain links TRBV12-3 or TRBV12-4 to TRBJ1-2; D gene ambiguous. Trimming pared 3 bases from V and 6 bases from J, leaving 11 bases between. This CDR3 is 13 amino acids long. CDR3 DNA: TGTGCCAGCAGTTTGTCGGGTTTTGATGGCTACACCTTC. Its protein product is CASSLSGFDGYTF.

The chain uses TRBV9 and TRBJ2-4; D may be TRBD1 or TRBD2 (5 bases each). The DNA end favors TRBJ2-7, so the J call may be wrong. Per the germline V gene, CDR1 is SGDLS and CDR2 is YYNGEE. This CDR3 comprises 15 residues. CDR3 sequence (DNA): TGTGCCAGCAGCGTAGGAGGGGTAGTAGCCTACGAGCAGTACTTC. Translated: CASSVGGVVAYEQYF.

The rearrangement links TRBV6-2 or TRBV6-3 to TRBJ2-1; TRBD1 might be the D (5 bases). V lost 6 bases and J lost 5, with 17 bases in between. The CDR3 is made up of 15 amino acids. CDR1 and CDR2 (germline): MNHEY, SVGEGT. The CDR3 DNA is TGTGCCAGCAGAGATACAGGCCGTGAAAACAATGAGCAGTTCTTC. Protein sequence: CASRDTGRENNEQFF.

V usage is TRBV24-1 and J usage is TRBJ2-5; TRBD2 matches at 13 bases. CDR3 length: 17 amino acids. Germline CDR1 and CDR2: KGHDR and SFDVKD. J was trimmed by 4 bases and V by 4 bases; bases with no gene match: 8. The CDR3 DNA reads TGTGCCACCAGTGACCCCACTAGCGGGGGGGCCCTAGAGACCCAGTACTTC. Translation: CATSDPTSGGALETQYF.